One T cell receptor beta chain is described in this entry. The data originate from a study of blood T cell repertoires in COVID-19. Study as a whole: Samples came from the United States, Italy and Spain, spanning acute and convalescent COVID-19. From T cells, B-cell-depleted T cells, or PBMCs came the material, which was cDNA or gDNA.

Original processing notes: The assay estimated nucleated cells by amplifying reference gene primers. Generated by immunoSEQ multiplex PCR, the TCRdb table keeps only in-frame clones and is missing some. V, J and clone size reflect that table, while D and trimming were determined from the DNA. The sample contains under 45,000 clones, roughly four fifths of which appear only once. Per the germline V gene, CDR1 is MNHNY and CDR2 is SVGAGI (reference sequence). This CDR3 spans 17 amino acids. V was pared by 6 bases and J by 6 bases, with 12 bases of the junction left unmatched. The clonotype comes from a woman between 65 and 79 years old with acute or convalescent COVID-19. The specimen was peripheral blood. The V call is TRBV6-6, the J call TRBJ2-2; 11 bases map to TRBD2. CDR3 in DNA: TGTGCCAGCAGCCGAACCCCACTAGCGGGGGTTGCCGGGGAGCTGTTTTTT. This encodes CASSRTPLAGVAGELFF.